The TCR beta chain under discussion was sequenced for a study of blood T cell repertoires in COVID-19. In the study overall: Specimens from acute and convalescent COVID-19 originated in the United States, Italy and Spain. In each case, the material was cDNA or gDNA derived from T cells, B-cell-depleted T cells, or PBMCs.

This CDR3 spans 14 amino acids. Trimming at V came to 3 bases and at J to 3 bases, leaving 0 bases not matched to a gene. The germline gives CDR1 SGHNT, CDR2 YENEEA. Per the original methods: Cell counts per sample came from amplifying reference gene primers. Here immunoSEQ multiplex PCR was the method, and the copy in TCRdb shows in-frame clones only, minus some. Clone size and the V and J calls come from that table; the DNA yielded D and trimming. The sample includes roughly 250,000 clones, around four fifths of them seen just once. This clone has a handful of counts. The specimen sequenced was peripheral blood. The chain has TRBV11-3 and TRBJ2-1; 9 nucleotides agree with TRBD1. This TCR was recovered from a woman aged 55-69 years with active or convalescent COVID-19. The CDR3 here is CASSLGQGYNEQFF. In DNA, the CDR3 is TGTGCCAGCAGCTTGGGACAGGGCTACAATGAGCAGTTCTTC.